This entry is about one T cell receptor beta chain. Its antigen is not identified. Between the trimmed V and J ends, which lost 2 bases and 3 bases, there was a span of 11 bases. The germline V gene has CDR1 ENHRY and CDR2 SYGVKD. The CDR3 covers 15 residues. These data originate in a study of post-analysis software for immune sequencing data. Study as a whole: Recorded disease courses covered relapsing-remitting, secondary progressive and progressive-relapsing multiple sclerosis. Some patients had no subtype annotation. The study, taken as a whole, reports: In patients, about five TRBV segments were more frequent than in controls, with TRBV5-6, TRBV5-1 and TRBV20-1 among them. Same-batch samples co-clustered strongly by F measure. Multiple sclerosis was associated with a significant reduction in normalized Chao1 diversity relative to controls.

Prepared libraries of TCR beta cDNA carried unique molecular identifiers. The source material, roughly 0.9 to 11 million T cells, gave rise to 450,000 to 550,000 cDNA molecules. TCRdb analysed the PCR reads with MiXCR anew, one entry per CDR3 protein. The table lists about 540,000 distinct CDR3 sequences, around a third of them singletons. The sequence was obtained from a girl aged 2-17 years with multiple sclerosis. The chain has TRBV10-3 and TRBJ2-1; TRBD2 is a possible D gene (7 bases). Sequenced input: blood. CDR3 nucleotides: TGTGCCATCAGTGAGCGAGGGGGGGACTACAATGAGCAGTTCTTC. It translates to CAISERGGDYNEQFF.